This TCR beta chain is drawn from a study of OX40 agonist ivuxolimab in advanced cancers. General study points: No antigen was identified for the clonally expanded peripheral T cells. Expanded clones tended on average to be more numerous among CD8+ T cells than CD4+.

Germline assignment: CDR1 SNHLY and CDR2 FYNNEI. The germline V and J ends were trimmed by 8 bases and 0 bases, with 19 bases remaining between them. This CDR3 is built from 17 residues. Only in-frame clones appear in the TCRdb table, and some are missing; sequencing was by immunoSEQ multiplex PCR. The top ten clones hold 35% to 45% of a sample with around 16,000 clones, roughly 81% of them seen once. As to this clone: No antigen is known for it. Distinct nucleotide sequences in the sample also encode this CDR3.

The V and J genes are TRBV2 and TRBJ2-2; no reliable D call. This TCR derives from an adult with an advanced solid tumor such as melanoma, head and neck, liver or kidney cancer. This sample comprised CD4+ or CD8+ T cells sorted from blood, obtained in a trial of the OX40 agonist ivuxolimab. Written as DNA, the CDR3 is TGTGCCAGCCATCTCTCTTCGGCGGAGACGAACACCGGGGAGCTGTTTTTT. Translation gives CASHLSSAETNTGELFF. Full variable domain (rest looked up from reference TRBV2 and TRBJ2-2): EPEVTQTPSHQVTQMGQEVILRCVPISNHLYFYWYRQILGQKVEFLVSFYNNEISEKSEIFDDQFSVERPDGSNFTLKIRSTKLEDSAMYFCASHLSSAETNTGELFFGEGSRLTVL.